The rows below give T cell receptor beta chains drawn from one sample of a study of control samples from healthy donors and cancer patients. The repertoire was sequenced with immunoSEQ multiplex PCR; TCRdb's copy has only in-frame clones and lacks some. This sample has 130,000 or so clones, with roughly 86% found just once. The specimen was blood. The source of these receptors is a man aged 55 to 70 in good health. CDR3s include the opening cysteine and the closing phenylalanine or tryptophan. Fields, in order: D gene, J gene, V gene, clone size, CDR3 protein, CDR3 DNA. D genes are given only for firm matches. For some rows the clone size is stated as once, few or many, or as a class when expanded; others skip it.

D gene: TRBD1; J gene: TRBJ1-2; V gene: TRBV7-2; clone size: once; CDR3 protein: CASSLVGTGAGYGYTF; CDR3 DNA: TGTGCCAGCAGCTTAGTCGGGACAGGGGCGGGCTATGGCTACACCTTC
D gene: NA; J gene: TRBJ2-3; V gene: TRBV6-2/TRBV6-3; clone size: once; CDR3 protein: CASSYIRADTQYF; CDR3 DNA: TGTGCCAGCAGTTACATCCGGGCAGATACGCAGTATTTT
D gene: NA; J gene: TRBJ1-5; V gene: TRBV5-1; clone size: NA; CDR3 protein: CASSLERTGNQPQHF; CDR3 DNA: TGCGCCAGCAGCTTGGAAAGAACCGGCAATCAGCCCCAGCATTTT
D gene: NA; J gene: TRBJ1-6; V gene: TRBV18; clone size: few; CDR3 protein: CASSPTQEAPLHF; CDR3 DNA: TGTGCCAGCTCACCGACCCAGGAAGCGCCCCTCCACTTT
D gene: NA; J gene: TRBJ1-4; V gene: TRBV3-1/TRBV3-2; clone size: NA; CDR3 protein: CASSRGIEKLFF; CDR3 DNA: TGTGCCAGCAGCCGAGGGATTGAAAAACTGTTTTTT
D gene: NA; J gene: TRBJ2-5; V gene: TRBV5-1; clone size: NA; CDR3 protein: CASSLGIQQGGQETQYF; CDR3 DNA: TGCGCCAGCAGCTTGGGAATACAACAGGGAGGGCAAGAGACCCAGTACTTC
D gene: NA; J gene: TRBJ2-7; V gene: TRBV11-1; clone size: NA; CDR3 protein: CASSLDAGDPQYF; CDR3 DNA: TGTGCCAGCAGCTTAGACGCAGGGGATCCGCAGTACTTC
D gene: TRBD1; J gene: TRBJ1-2; V gene: TRBV4-2; clone size: NA; CDR3 protein: CASSQGGTGDGYGYTF; CDR3 DNA: TGTGCCAGCAGCCAAGGAGGGACAGGGGATGGATATGGCTACACCTTC
D gene: NA; J gene: TRBJ1-5; V gene: TRBV28; clone size: NA; CDR3 protein: CASTWGVSNQPQHF; CDR3 DNA: TGTGCCAGCACCTGGGGAGTTAGCAATCAGCCCCAGCATTTT
D gene: TRBD1; J gene: TRBJ2-7; V gene: TRBV5-1; clone size: NA; CDR3 protein: CASSFMDRGLGEQYF; CDR3 DNA: TGCGCCAGCAGCTTTATGGACAGGGGGCTAGGGGAGCAGTACTTC
D gene: TRBD1; J gene: TRBJ2-7; V gene: TRBV30; clone size: once; CDR3 protein: CAWRGQGEAYEQYF; CDR3 DNA: TGTGCCTGGAGAGGACAGGGTGAGGCCTACGAGCAGTACTTC
D gene: NA; J gene: TRBJ2-7; V gene: TRBV30; clone size: NA; CDR3 protein: CAWSVDVASYEQYF; CDR3 DNA: TGTGCCTGGAGTGTCGACGTGGCCTCCTACGAGCAGTACTTC
D gene: NA; J gene: TRBJ2-3; V gene: TRBV24-1; clone size: NA; CDR3 protein: CATSDGPADTQYF; CDR3 DNA: TGTGCCACCAGTGATGGTCCGGCAGATACGCAGTATTTT
D gene: TRBD2; J gene: TRBJ2-2; V gene: TRBV19; clone size: NA; CDR3 protein: CASSTGTSGGRELFF; CDR3 DNA: TGTGCCAGTAGTACTGGGACTAGCGGGGGACGGGAGCTGTTTTTT
D gene: TRBD1; J gene: TRBJ1-5; V gene: TRBV18; clone size: NA; CDR3 protein: CASSPRQGGNQPQHF; CDR3 DNA: TGTGCCAGCTCACCCAGACAGGGTGGCAATCAGCCCCAGCATTTT
D gene: TRBD2; J gene: TRBJ2-2; V gene: TRBV7-2; clone size: NA; CDR3 protein: CASSLGLAGVTGELFF; CDR3 DNA: TGTGCCAGCAGCCTGGGACTAGCGGGGGTTACCGGGGAGCTGTTTTTT
D gene: TRBD2; J gene: TRBJ2-7; V gene: TRBV7-2; clone size: NA; CDR3 protein: CASSLVGGGGATEQYF; CDR3 DNA: TGTGCCAGCAGCTTGGTAGGTGGCGGGGGGGCTACCGAGCAGTACTTC
D gene: NA; J gene: TRBJ1-4; V gene: TRBV18; clone size: NA; CDR3 protein: CASSPERDEKLFF; CDR3 DNA: TGTGCCAGCTCACCCGAGCGGGACGAAAAACTGTTTTTT
D gene: NA; J gene: TRBJ2-5; V gene: TRBV29-1; clone size: few; CDR3 protein: CSQSPGEEETQYF; CDR3 DNA: TGCAGCCAGTCCCCGGGGGAAGAAGAGACCCAGTACTTC
D gene: NA; J gene: TRBJ2-2; V gene: TRBV5-1; clone size: NA; CDR3 protein: CASSLDWGSGTGELFF; CDR3 DNA: TGCGCCAGCAGCTTGGACTGGGGGAGCGGCACCGGGGAGCTGTTTTTT
D gene: NA; J gene: TRBJ1-2; V gene: TRBV3-1/TRBV3-2; clone size: NA; CDR3 protein: CASSQDYGVGYTF; CDR3 DNA: TGTGCCAGCAGCCAAGATTACGGCGTCGGCTACACCTTC
D gene: NA; J gene: TRBJ2-3; V gene: TRBV5-1; clone size: NA; CDR3 protein: CASSTTATSTDTQYF; CDR3 DNA: TGCGCCAGCAGCACGACTGCCACCAGCACAGATACGCAGTATTTT
D gene: NA; J gene: TRBJ2-2; V gene: TRBV7-8; clone size: NA; CDR3 protein: CASSSNYLGGELFF; CDR3 DNA: TGTGCCAGCAGCTCAAACTATCTAGGGGGGGAGCTGTTTTTT
D gene: NA; J gene: TRBJ1-1; V gene: TRBV1; clone size: NA; CDR3 protein: CTSSQDGDREYTEAFF; CDR3 DNA: TGCACCAGCAGCCAAGATGGAGACAGGGAGTACACTGAAGCTTTCTTT
D gene: NA; J gene: TRBJ1-5; V gene: TRBV19; clone size: NA; CDR3 protein: CASSGGVNQPQHF; CDR3 DNA: TGTGCCAGTAGCGGTGGGGTCAATCAGCCCCAGCATTTT
D gene: NA; J gene: TRBJ1-1; V gene: TRBV7-2; clone size: NA; CDR3 protein: CASSLSGANTEAFF; CDR3 DNA: TGTGCCAGCAGCTTGTCCGGGGCGAACACTGAAGCTTTCTTT
D gene: NA; J gene: TRBJ2-2; V gene: TRBV5-1; clone size: NA; CDR3 protein: CASSFTGTAGELFF; CDR3 DNA: TGCGCCAGCTCATTCACAGGTACCGCCGGGGAGCTGTTTTTT
D gene: NA; J gene: TRBJ1-1; V gene: TRBV7-8; clone size: NA; CDR3 protein: CASSFLAENTEAFF; CDR3 DNA: TGTGCCAGCAGCTTCTTGGCGGAGAACACTGAAGCTTTCTTT
D gene: NA; J gene: TRBJ2-7; V gene: TRBV28; clone size: NA; CDR3 protein: CASSLAGNKQYF; CDR3 DNA: TGTGCCAGCAGTTTAGCGGGGAACAAGCAGTACTTC
D gene: NA; J gene: TRBJ2-1; V gene: TRBV3-1/TRBV3-2; clone size: NA; CDR3 protein: CASSQGRREQFF; CDR3 DNA: TGTGCCAGCAGCCAAGGGAGACGAGAGCAGTTCTTC
D gene: NA; J gene: TRBJ2-2; V gene: TRBV5-1; clone size: NA; CDR3 protein: CASSLDRNTGELFF; CDR3 DNA: TGCGCCAGCAGCTTGGACAGGAACACCGGGGAGCTGTTTTTT
D gene: TRBD2; J gene: TRBJ2-5; V gene: TRBV18; clone size: NA; CDR3 protein: CASSPGLTLETQYF; CDR3 DNA: TGTGCCAGCTCACCGGGACTAACGTTGGAGACCCAGTACTTC
D gene: TRBD1; J gene: TRBJ1-3; V gene: TRBV6-1; clone size: NA; CDR3 protein: CASSEWTGAGNTIYF; CDR3 DNA: TGTGCCAGCAGTGAGTGGACAGGGGCCGGAAACACCATATATTTT
D gene: NA; J gene: TRBJ1-3; V gene: TRBV11-2; clone size: once; CDR3 protein: CASSPLGVTGNTIYF; CDR3 DNA: TGTGCCAGCAGCCCCCTTGGGGTAACTGGAAACACCATATATTTT
D gene: TRBD2; J gene: TRBJ2-3; V gene: TRBV6-5; clone size: NA; CDR3 protein: CASSSRGGTTDTQYF; CDR3 DNA: TGTGCCAGCAGTTCCCGCGGGGGAACCACAGATACGCAGTATTTT
D gene: TRBD1; J gene: TRBJ2-5; V gene: TRBV28; clone size: NA; CDR3 protein: CASFPSIGQGGETQYF; CDR3 DNA: TGTGCCAGCTTCCCCTCGATCGGACAGGGCGGAGAGACCCAGTACTTC
D gene: TRBD1; J gene: TRBJ2-7; V gene: TRBV6-5; clone size: NA; CDR3 protein: CASSYMGQSYEQYF; CDR3 DNA: TGTGCCAGCAGTTACATGGGACAGAGCTACGAGCAGTACTTC
D gene: NA; J gene: TRBJ1-3; V gene: TRBV20-1; clone size: NA; CDR3 protein: CSASSQGSGNTIYF; CDR3 DNA: TGCAGTGCTAGTTCGCAGGGCTCTGGAAACACCATATATTTT
D gene: TRBD1; J gene: TRBJ1-2; V gene: TRBV27; clone size: NA; CDR3 protein: CASSFGPYRGDYGYTF; CDR3 DNA: TGTGCCAGCAGTTTCGGGCCCTACAGGGGAGACTATGGCTACACCTTC
D gene: TRBD2; J gene: TRBJ2-3; V gene: TRBV25-1; clone size: NA; CDR3 protein: CASSAPLTGRADTQYF; CDR3 DNA: TGTGCCAGCAGTGCCCCCTTAACGGGGAGGGCAGATACGCAGTATTTT
D gene: TRBD1; J gene: TRBJ1-2; V gene: TRBV28; clone size: NA; CDR3 protein: CASTATGHGYTF; CDR3 DNA: TGTGCCAGCACCGCGACAGGGCATGGCTACACCTTC
D gene: NA; J gene: TRBJ1-2; V gene: TRBV7-8; clone size: NA; CDR3 protein: CASSLDLGRGGYTF; CDR3 DNA: TGTGCCAGCAGCTTAGATCTGGGGAGAGGTGGCTACACCTTC
D gene: NA; J gene: TRBJ1-2; V gene: TRBV15; clone size: NA; CDR3 protein: CATSSSGIYGYTF; CDR3 DNA: TGTGCCACCAGCAGTTCCGGGATCTATGGCTACACCTTC
D gene: NA; J gene: TRBJ1-4; V gene: TRBV7-2; clone size: NA; CDR3 protein: CASSLGQSRWNEKLFF; CDR3 DNA: TGTGCCAGCAGCCTTGGACAGTCAAGGTGGAATGAAAAACTGTTTTTT
D gene: NA; J gene: TRBJ1-1; V gene: TRBV6-5; clone size: few; CDR3 protein: CASGGNTEAFF; CDR3 DNA: TGTGCCAGCGGGGGGAACACTGAAGCTTTCTTT
D gene: NA; J gene: TRBJ1-3; V gene: TRBV2; clone size: NA; CDR3 protein: CASSDAGYASGNTIYF; CDR3 DNA: TGTGCCAGCAGTGATGCAGGGTACGCTTCTGGAAACACCATATATTTT
D gene: NA; J gene: TRBJ1-2; V gene: TRBV18; clone size: NA; CDR3 protein: CASSSAPGALGYTF; CDR3 DNA: TGTGCCAGCTCATCTGCCCCGGGGGCGCTTGGCTACACCTTC
D gene: TRBD1; J gene: TRBJ1-2; V gene: TRBV2; clone size: NA; CDR3 protein: CASSDTGTGPGGYTF; CDR3 DNA: TGTGCCAGCAGTGACACCGGGACAGGACCCGGGGGCTACACCTTC
D gene: NA; J gene: TRBJ2-3; V gene: TRBV29-1; clone size: NA; CDR3 protein: CSVEPPGLGDTQYF; CDR3 DNA: TGCAGCGTTGAACCGCCGGGGCTCGGAGATACGCAGTATTTT
D gene: NA; J gene: TRBJ2-3; V gene: TRBV4-2; clone size: NA; CDR3 protein: CASSQDSGTYTQYF; CDR3 DNA: TGTGCCAGCAGCCAAGACAGTGGAACCTATACGCAGTATTTT
D gene: TRBD2; J gene: TRBJ2-7; V gene: TRBV7-7; clone size: NA; CDR3 protein: CASSLGLRLAGAYEQYF; CDR3 DNA: TGTGCTAGCAGCTTAGGACTTAGACTAGCGGGGGCCTACGAGCAGTACTTC
D gene: NA; J gene: TRBJ1-6; V gene: TRBV12-3/TRBV12-4; clone size: NA; CDR3 protein: CASSRQLTPLHF; CDR3 DNA: TGTGCCAGCAGTAGACAGCTAACACCCCTCCACTTT
D gene: NA; J gene: TRBJ2-7; V gene: TRBV19; clone size: NA; CDR3 protein: CASSTQGTVLSYEQYF; CDR3 DNA: TGTGCCAGTAGTACCCAGGGCACAGTATTATCCTACGAGCAGTACTTC